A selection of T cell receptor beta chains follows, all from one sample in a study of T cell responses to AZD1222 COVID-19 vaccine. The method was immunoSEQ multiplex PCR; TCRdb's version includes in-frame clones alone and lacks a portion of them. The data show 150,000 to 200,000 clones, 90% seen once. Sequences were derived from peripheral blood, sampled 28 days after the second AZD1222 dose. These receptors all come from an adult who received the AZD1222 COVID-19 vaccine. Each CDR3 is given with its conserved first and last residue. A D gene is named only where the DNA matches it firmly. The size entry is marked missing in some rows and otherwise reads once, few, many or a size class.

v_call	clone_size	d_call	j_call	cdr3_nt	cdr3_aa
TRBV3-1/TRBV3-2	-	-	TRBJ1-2	TGTGCCAGCAGGGATTTTCGGGGTGGCTACACCTTC	CASRDFRGGYTF
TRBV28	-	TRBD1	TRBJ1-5	TGTGCCAGCAGACGGACAGGGGTCAGCAATCAGCCCCAGCATTTT	CASRRTGVSNQPQHF
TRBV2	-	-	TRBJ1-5	TGTGCCAGCAGTGCAGAGGGACTCGGCAATCAGCCCCAGCATTTT	CASSAEGLGNQPQHF
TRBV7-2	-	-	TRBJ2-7	TGTGCCAGCAGCGCAGAGACTGGGCGCTCCTACGAGCAGTACTTC	CASSAETGRSYEQYF
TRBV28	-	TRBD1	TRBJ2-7	TGTGCCAGCATTGCGCGCGACAGGGTAAATCGGTCCTACGAGCAGTACTTC	CASIARDRVNRSYEQYF
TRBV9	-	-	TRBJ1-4	TGTGCCAGCAGCGTAGAAGAAGTTAATGAAAAACTGTTTTTT	CASSVEEVNEKLFF
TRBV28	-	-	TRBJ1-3	TGTGCCAGCAGCCCGGGACAACGGAACACCATATATTTT	CASSPGQRNTIYF
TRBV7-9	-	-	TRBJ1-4	TGTGCCAGCAGCTTCCGGCAGGATAATGAAAAACTGTTTTTT	CASSFRQDNEKLFF
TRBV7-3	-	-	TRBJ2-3	TGTGCCAGCAGCTTAATGGGCGGATACACAGATACGCAGTATTTT	CASSLMGGYTDTQYF
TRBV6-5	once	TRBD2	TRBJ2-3	TGTGCCAGCAGTTACCTAGCGGGAGTTGTAGATACGCAGTATTTT	CASSYLAGVVDTQYF
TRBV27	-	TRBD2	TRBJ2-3	TGTGCCAGCAGTCCGTATTTACTAGCGGGGCCCTCGAGGACGCAGTATTTT	CASSPYLLAGPSRTQYF
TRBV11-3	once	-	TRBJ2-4	TGTGCCAGCAGCCCGACGGAAAACATTCAGTACTTC	CASSPTENIQYF
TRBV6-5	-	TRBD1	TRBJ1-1	TGTGCCAGCAGCCAGCCGGGACAGGGGGCTGAAGCTTTCTTT	CASSQPGQGAEAFF
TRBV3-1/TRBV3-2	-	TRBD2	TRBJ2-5	TGTGCCAGCAGCCAAGTTGGGGGAGCGGGGAGGGACCAAGAGACCCAGTACTTC	CASSQVGGAGRDQETQYF
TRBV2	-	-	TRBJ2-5	TGTGCCAGCAATTCAAGGGAGACCCAGTACTTC	CASNSRETQYF
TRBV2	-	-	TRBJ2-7	TGTGCCAGCACCGAAGGGGGGGGCACTTTTTACGAGCAGTACTTC	CASTEGGGTFYEQYF
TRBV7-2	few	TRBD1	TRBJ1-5	TGTGCCAGCAGCTTAGGAGACAGGGTAGGTCAGCCCCAGCATTTT	CASSLGDRVGQPQHF
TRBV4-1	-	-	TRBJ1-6	TGCGCCAGCAGCCCGTCCCCTGGGGCCATCTCCTATAATTCACCCCTCCACTTT	CASSPSPGAISYNSPLHF
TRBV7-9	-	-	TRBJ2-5	TGTGCCACTACGGACTATAACCAAGAGACCCAGTACTTC	CATTDYNQETQYF
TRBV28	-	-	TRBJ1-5	TGTGCCAGCAGTGGACAGAAAAAATATAGCAATCAGCCCCAGCATTTT	CASSGQKKYSNQPQHF
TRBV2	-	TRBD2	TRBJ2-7	TGTGCCAGCAGGTCCGGGACTAGCGGCTACGAGCAGTACTTC	CASRSGTSGYEQYF
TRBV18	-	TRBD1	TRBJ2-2	TGTGCCAGCTCACCTCCGGGACAGAACGGGGAGCTGTTTTTT	CASSPPGQNGELFF
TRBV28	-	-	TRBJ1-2	TGTGCCAGCAGTTCCGGGGCCGAAGGTAACTATGGCTACACCTTC	CASSSGAEGNYGYTF
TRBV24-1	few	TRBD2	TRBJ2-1	TGTGCCACCAGTGATTTGGGGCGGGAGTGGGATGAGCAGTTCTTC	CATSDLGREWDEQFF
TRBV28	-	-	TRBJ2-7	TGTGCCAGCCGTAGAGAAAGCGGAACCTACGAGCAGTACTTC	CASRRESGTYEQYF
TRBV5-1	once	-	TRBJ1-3	TGCGCCAGCAGCTTGGACGTGGGCGATGGAAACACCATATATTTT	CASSLDVGDGNTIYF